This entry features one T cell receptor (beta chain) sequence. As yet, its antigen is unknown. At one end, the junction sequence differs from germline, possibly due to a read error. This specimen comes from a study of tumor-infiltrating lymphocytes in primary liver carcinoma. Whole-study context: Samples returned roughly 3.5 to 8 million productive TCRbeta reads, a yield that was similar across tissue types. Study-wide results and limits: Tumors significantly exceeded blood in top-250-clone fraction (p = 0.039).

Blood RNA came from unsorted whole blood; germline DNA was also extracted. Approximately 4.2 milliliters of peripheral blood were gathered ahead of the operation. A constant-region primer served to make TCR beta cDNA from approximately 490 ng total RNA. For TCR beta, libraries were produced by three nested multiplex PCR rounds using slightly modified ARM-PCR. The opening two PCR rounds, around 9 cycles each, paired TRBV1-TRBV30 forward primers with a C-beta reverse primer. TCRdb passed the multiplex PCR reads through MiXCR, listing each CDR3 protein once. The sample holds 330,000 or so distinct CDR3 sequences, around 60% seen once. CDR1 and CDR2 (germline): MGHRA, YSYEKL. CDR3 length equals 16 residues.

This TCR came from a man in his forties with primary liver carcinoma and hepatitis B virus infection. What was sequenced was peripheral blood. The V gene is TRBV4-1, the J gene TRBJ1-2; D may be TRBD1 (5 bases). The CDR3 region has the DNA TGCGCCAGCATCCAAGGACTTCCCGGGGGAGGCTATGGCTACACCTTC. As protein: CASIQGLPGGGYGYTF.